Below are 31 T cell receptor beta chains sequenced from a single sample in a study of identical twins. One entry per CDR3 protein results from TCRdb running MiXCR on the 5' RACE reads. This table has roughly 480,000 distinct CDR3 sequences, about 24% appearing once. These data were likewise used in another study, on T cells expressing NK-cell markers.

Material for sequencing was CD4+ T cells sorted from blood. The receptors derive from a woman between 18 and 29 years old in good health.

This chain joins TRBV5-1 and TRBJ2-7, with D perhaps matching TRBD1 (5 bases). CDR1 is SGHRS and CDR2 is YFSETQ in the germline V gene. This CDR3 spans 15 amino acids. V was trimmed by 0 bases and J by 0 bases, leaving 10 bases between them. The CDR3 protein is CASSLGVDNSYEQYF. The CDR3 region has the DNA TGCGCCAGCAGCTTGGGAGTGGACAACTCCTACGAGCAGTACTTC.

This chain links TRBV7-2 with TRBJ2-2; D gene ambiguous. Germline V gives CDR1 SGHTA, CDR2 FQGNSA. This CDR3 spans 15 amino acids. Trimming left V 4 bases short and J 0 bases short, with 9 bases between. The CDR3 reads CASSSGRPNTGELFF. The CDR3 DNA follows: TGTGCCAGCAGCTCTGGACGGCCGAACACCGGGGAGCTGTTTTTT. The full variable domain, its missing parts supplied by reference TRBV7-2 and TRBJ2-2, is GAGVSQSPSNKVTEKGKDVELRCDPISGHTALYWYRQSLGQGLEFLIYFQGNSAPDKSGLPSDRFSAERTGGSVSTLTIQRTQQEDSAVYLCASSSGRPNTGELFFGEGSRLTVL.

This clonotype came up a few times. The chain employs TRBV9 and TRBJ1-1; D unclear. The V end lost 0 bases, the J end lost 1 base, and 7 bases lay between the germline ends. Germline V gene sequence: CDR1 SGDLS, CDR2 YYNGEE. This CDR3 comprises 14 residues. The DNA of the CDR3 is TGTGCCAGCAGCGTAGCTCCCAAGAACACTGAAGCTTTCTTT. Its protein is CASSVAPKNTEAFF.

This clonotype showed up just a few times. The rearrangement uses TRBV9 and TRBJ2-3; D possibly corresponds to TRBD2 (5 bases). CDR3 length: 14 residues. The V and J ends lost 0 bases and 1 base respectively, with 6 bases between them. Germline values: CDR1 SGDLS, CDR2 YYNGEE. In DNA, the CDR3 is TGTGCCAGCAGCGTAGATAGCGGCACAGATACGCAGTATTTT. Residues: CASSVDSGTDTQYF.

The gene calls are TRBV10-3 and TRBJ2-3, with 9 bases aligning to TRBD2. The ends lost 0 bases at V and 2 bases at J; junction bases unmatched: 3. Per the germline V gene, CDR1 is ENHRY and CDR2 is SYGVKD. The CDR3 is 16 residues long. The CDR3 DNA reads as TGTGCCATCAGTGAGTCATCTAGCGGGAACACAGATACGCAGTATTTT. This sequence encodes CAISESSSGNTDTQYF.

This clonotype was observed many times. The rearrangement links TRBV10-3 to TRBJ2-2; the D gene could be TRBD1 or TRBD2 (7 bases each). V lost 8 bases and J 4 bases, leaving 11 bases between the germline ends. CDR1 and CDR2 from the germline V gene are ENHRY and SYGVKD. The CDR3 spans 13 residues. In DNA form, the CDR3 reads TGTGCCATCTCCAGGGGGGGCACCGGGGAGCTGTTTTTT. Translation gives CAISRGGTGELFF.

This clonotype was observed a few times. As DNA, the CDR3 is TGCGCCAGCAGCCAAGAAGGGGGGGATACGCAGTATTTT. Its protein is CASSQEGGDTQYF. This rearrangement joins TRBV4-3 to TRBJ2-3; D may be TRBD1 or TRBD2 (6 bases each). Germline loops: CDR1 LGHNA, CDR2 YSLEER. The CDR3 extends over 13 amino acids. V lost 0 bases and J 6 bases, leaving 7 bases between the germline ends.

The V gene is TRBV7-2, the J gene TRBJ2-1, with D perhaps matching TRBD2 (6 bases). V lost 7 bases to trimming and J lost 6 bases, with 13 bases between them. Germline CDR1 SGHTA, CDR2 FQGNSA. The CDR3 extends over 13 amino acids. The CDR3 DNA reads TGTGCCAGCACGGGGGTGGGGAGCAATGAGCAGTTCTTC. Translated, it gives CASTGVGSNEQFF.

CDR3 in amino acids: CSVEARTDTQYF. CDR3 in DNA: TGCAGCGTTGAAGCGAGGACAGATACGCAGTATTTT. V usage is TRBV29-1 and J usage is TRBJ2-3; no firm D call. Trimming cost V 1 base and J 3 bases, with 5 bases left between them. Germline values: CDR1 SQVTM, CDR2 ANQGSEA. The CDR3 contains 12 residues.

This clonotype was seen a handful of times. V usage is TRBV11-2 and J usage is TRBJ2-5, with 11 bases fitting TRBD2. This CDR3 region has 15 residues. V lost 3 bases, J lost 5 bases, and 5 bases stayed unmatched. Germline V lookup: CDR1 SGHAT, CDR2 FQNNGV. DNA for the CDR3: TGTGCCAGCAGCTTCCGACTAGCGGGGATTGAGACCCAGTACTTC. Translated, it gives CASSFRLAGIETQYF.

The chain is built from TRBV6-5 and TRBJ2-7; 10 bases are shared with TRBD1. J was trimmed by 3 bases and V by 0 bases; bases with no gene match: 8. CDR1 and CDR2 from the germline V gene are MNHEY and SVGAGI. The CDR3 consists of 17 residues. CDR3 in amino acids: CASSYSQPGQGYYEQYF. The CDR3 DNA reads as TGTGCCAGCAGTTACTCCCAACCGGGACAGGGGTACTACGAGCAGTACTTC.

This clonotype was seen a few times. The V gene is TRBV15, the J gene TRBJ2-3, with D possibly matching TRBD1 (5 bases). Trimming pared 4 bases from V and 5 bases from J, leaving 22 bases between. This CDR3 has 17 residues. Germline CDR1 reads LNHNV; CDR2 reads YYDKDF (reference sequence). CDR3 amino acids: CATSTAGSHEWKDTQYF. DNA of the CDR3: TGTGCCACCAGCACCGCAGGGTCTCACGAATGGAAAGATACGCAGTATTTT.

This clonotype has a handful of counts. The chain recombines TRBV20-1 with TRBJ2-1, with 10 bases lining up with TRBD2. Germline loops: CDR1 DFQATT, CDR2 SNEGSKA (reference sequence). V dropped 6 bases and J dropped 4; count of bases not matched to a gene: 3. This CDR3 comprises 13 residues. The CDR3, as DNA: TGCAGTGCAGGACTAGCGGATTACAATGAGCAGTTCTTC. Its protein product is CSAGLADYNEQFF.

V usage is TRBV18 and J usage is TRBJ1-3; no reliable D call. Trimming removed 2 bases from V and 0 bases from J, with 8 bases in between. CDR3 length: 15 residues. Germline lookup yields CDR1 KGHSH and CDR2 LQKENI. The CDR3: CASSPGLNSGNTIYF. The CDR3 nucleotides read TGTGCCAGCTCACCAGGTCTCAACTCTGGAAACACCATATATTTT.

This clonotype was observed at least ten times. This sequence joins TRBV6-6 and TRBJ2-7; the D is unclear. The CDR3 loop spans 12 amino acids. V was clipped by 10 bases and J by 6 bases, with 16 bases between them. Germline lookup yields CDR1 MNHNY and CDR2 SVGAGI (reference sequence). The CDR3 is CATRSLGFEQYF. CDR3 nucleotide sequence: TGTGCCACCCGAAGCCTGGGATTCGAGCAGTACTTC.

Points on this clonotype: At one boundary the junction diverges from the germline segment, which might be a read error. The rearrangement joins TRBV20-1 to TRBJ2-1; 8 nucleotides match TRBD2. This CDR3 region has 17 residues. Germline CDR1 DFQATT, CDR2 SNEGSKA (reference sequence). DNA for the CDR3: TGCTGTGCCCTCCTTTTCTCGATAGCGGGGAGCTACAATGAGCAGTTCTTC. This gives the protein CCALLFSIAGSYNEQFF.

The genes are TRBV5-1 and TRBJ2-3; 10 bases are shared with TRBD1. CDR3 length: 16 amino acids. V lost 3 bases to trimming and J lost 1 base; unmatched junction nucleotides: 5. From germline, CDR1 is SGHRS and CDR2 YFSETQ. The CDR3: CASSSGQGIRTDTQYF. The CDR3 DNA reads TGCGCCAGCAGCTCGGGACAGGGGATTCGCACAGATACGCAGTATTTT.

V is TRBV28 and J is TRBJ2-7, with 12 bases matching TRBD2. Germline V CDR1 and CDR2: MDHEN, SYDVKM. The CDR3 is 15 residues long. Trimming took 4 bases from V and 2 from J; bases not matched to a gene: 3. The CDR3 spells CASSSASGGAYEQYF. The CDR3 DNA sequence: TGTGCCAGCAGTTCAGCTAGCGGGGGGGCCTACGAGCAGTACTTC.

This clonotype appeared a few times. The gene calls are TRBV2 and TRBJ2-5; TRBD2 agrees at 8 bases. The trim removed 4 bases at V and 4 bases at J, leaving 11 bases unmatched. This CDR3 is built from 16 residues. The germline V gene has CDR1 SNHLY and CDR2 FYNNEI. As DNA, the CDR3 is TGTGCCAGCAGTGCAAGGCGATACGCGGGGGGAGAGACCCAGTACTTC. Protein product: CASSARRYAGGETQYF. The variable domain in full, completed from reference TRBV2 and TRBJ2-5, reads EPEVTQTPSHQVTQMGQEVILRCVPISNHLYFYWYRQILGQKVEFLVSFYNNEISEKSEIFDDQFSVERPDGSNFTLKIRSTKLEDSAMYFCASSARRYAGGETQYFGPGTRLLVL.

This chain joins TRBV7-6 and TRBJ2-5; TRBD2 might be the D (6 bases). Germline V gene sequence: CDR1 SGHVS, CDR2 FNYEAQ. The CDR3 loop spans 14 amino acids. V lost 8 bases and J lost 5, with 18 bases in between. In DNA, the CDR3 is TGTGCCAGCTGCCCCAGCGGGCGAGGGGAGACCCAGTACTTC. The encoded protein is CASCPSGRGETQYF.

This chain joins TRBV10-2 and TRBJ2-7; TRBD2 aligns across 11 bases. The trim removed 3 bases at V and 4 bases at J, leaving 2 bases unmatched. The CDR3 contains 14 residues. Germline CDR1 WSHSY, CDR2 SAAADI. The CDR3: CASSDTSGGYEQYF. The CDR3 DNA reads as TGCGCCAGCAGTGACACTAGCGGGGGTTACGAGCAGTACTTC.

The chain employs TRBV20-1 and TRBJ1-4; 7 bases agree with TRBD1. The CDR3 has 14 residues. The germline V gene encodes CDR1 DFQATT and CDR2 SNEGSKA (reference sequence). Trimming removed 3 bases from V and 8 bases from J; junction bases left unmatched: 9. CDR3 region: CSASWTGHREKLFF. The CDR3 nucleotides are TGCAGTGCTAGTTGGACAGGTCATCGAGAAAAACTGTTTTTT.

The rearrangement links TRBV25-1 to TRBJ2-1, with TRBD2 matching over 15 bases. In germline, CDR1 is MGHDK, CDR2 SYGVNS. This CDR3 contains 16 residues. The V and J ends lost 5 bases and 7 bases, in that order; junction bases with no gene match: 6. CDR3 DNA sequence: TGTGCCAGCAGTTCCCGGACTAGCGGGAGGGCAAATGAGCAGTTCTTC. Amino acids: CASSSRTSGRANEQFF. Complete variable domain (other parts from reference TRBV25-1 and TRBJ2-1): EADIYQTPRYLVIGTGKKITLECSQTMGHDKMYWYQQDPGMELHLIHYSYGVNSTEKGDLSSESTVSRIRTEHFPLTLESARPSHTSQYLCASSSRTSGRANEQFFGPGTRLTVL.

V is TRBV20-1 and J is TRBJ1-1; D is ambiguous. The V gene lost 0 bases and the J gene lost 3 bases, with 8 bases spanning the gap. This CDR3 spans 13 amino acids. The V gene's germline CDR1 is DFQATT and CDR2 SNEGSKA (reference sequence). The CDR3 sequence is CSARDGVDTEAFF. CDR3 sequence (DNA): TGCAGTGCTAGAGACGGTGTTGACACTGAAGCTTTCTTT.

This clonotype was seen a handful of times. V is TRBV6-1 and J is TRBJ1-1; no clear D. Germline loops: CDR1 MNHNS, CDR2 SASEGT. This CDR3 has 13 amino acids. With 10 bases removed from V and 1 base from J, the gap between germline ends came to 13 bases. The DNA of the CDR3 is TGTGCCACGGGGATCCGGGGGAACACTGAAGCTTTCTTT. Protein product: CATGIRGNTEAFF.

J is TRBJ2-7 and V is TRBV27, with TRBD1 as a possible D gene (6 bases). Trimming stripped 7 bases from V and 4 bases from J, with 17 bases between. The CDR3 contains 14 residues. Germline V gene data show CDR1 as MNHEY and CDR2 as SMNVEV (reference sequence). In DNA form, the CDR3 reads TGTGCCAGCAAACTACAGGGACCGCGGTACGAGCAGTACTTC. The encoded protein is CASKLQGPRYEQYF.

This clonotype has more than one count but fewer than ten. The chain links TRBV6-1 to TRBJ2-2; 12 nucleotides match TRBD2. Germline CDR1 and CDR2: MNHNS and SASEGT. V was clipped by 7 bases and J by 5 bases; unmatched bases: 5. The CDR3 length is 15 residues. CDR3 residues: CASKLAGGNTGELFF. In DNA form, the CDR3 reads TGTGCCAGCAAGCTAGCGGGAGGGAATACCGGGGAGCTGTTTTTT.

The chain links TRBV29-1 to TRBJ1-2; no definite D call. From germline, CDR1 is SQVTM and CDR2 ANQGSEA. V was cut by 3 bases and J by 4 bases, with 6 bases left in between. The CDR3 contains 11 residues. In DNA form, the CDR3 reads TGCAGCGTTGATGGGTCCTATGGCTACACCTTC. Translation gives CSVDGSYGYTF.

This clonotype has more than one count but fewer than ten. V and J are TRBV12-3 or TRBV12-4 and TRBJ2-1, with D hard to call. The germline V and J ends were trimmed by 4 bases and 6 bases, with 13 bases remaining between them. This CDR3 spans 14 amino acids. DNA for the CDR3: TGTGCCAGCAGTTCGCGCTCGCCATCCAATGAGCAGTTCTTC. Protein sequence: CASSSRSPSNEQFF.

This clonotype was seen more than once but under ten times. V and J are TRBV12-3 or TRBV12-4 and TRBJ1-2; D is perhaps TRBD1 (5 bases). The CDR3 has 14 residues. Trimming took 6 bases from V and 5 from J, leaving 16 bases between them. CDR3 residues: CASSQGRGGYGYTF. CDR3 in DNA: TGTGCCAGCAGCCAGGGACGGGGGGGGTATGGCTACACCTTC.

The chain links TRBV5-1 to TRBJ1-1; 8 nucleotides line up with TRBD1. Looked up from germline, CDR1 is SGHRS and CDR2 is YFSETQ. The CDR3 length is 15 residues. J was trimmed by 6 bases and V by 0 bases; bases with no gene match: 7. The CDR3 region has the DNA TGCGCCAGCAGCTTGGGAATACAGGGGGAAGCTGAAGCTTTCTTT. It yields the protein CASSLGIQGEAEAFF.